Sequencing of this T cell receptor beta chain was carried out in a study of cytomegalovirus exposure and HLA in healthy donors. Study-level findings and limits: A list of 164 TCR beta chains associated with cytomegalovirus was given.

A multiplex PCR was run with 60 Vbeta primers and 13 Jbeta primers. The method was immunoSEQ multiplex PCR; TCRdb's version includes in-frame clones alone and lacks a portion of them. Of around 100,000 clones listed, around 75% are singletons. Note on this clone: Its antigen is as yet unknown.

Per the germline V gene, CDR1 is SGHDN and CDR2 is FVKESK. With 4 bases clipped from V and 1 base from J, the junction kept 9 bases outside the gene matches. The CDR3 totals 16 residues. The sequenced sample was PBMCs. The chain recombines TRBV14 with TRBJ1-1, with TRBD1 matching 7 bases. The TCR originated in a woman in her 30s in good health and CMV-seronegative. In nucleotides, the CDR3 is TGTGCCAGCAGCCGGCCTAGGGACAGATCGAACACTGAAGCTTTCTTT. As protein: CASSRPRDRSNTEAFF.